The sequence of this TCR beta chain was determined in a study of sequential checkpoint blockade in melanoma. Background on the study: Arm A got nivolumab then ipilimumab; arm B the reverse, 1:1.

Described treatment: randomized to nivolumab then ipilimumab (arm A) or the reverse (arm B). PBMC sorting kept live CD3+CD8+ cells without CD19 or CD56. This clone was seen only a few times. The CDR3 totals 14 residues. Germline lookup yields CDR1 SEHNR and CDR2 FQNEAQ (reference sequence). Between the trimmed V and J ends, which lost 5 bases and 7 bases, there was a span of 18 bases. The protocol was immunoSEQ multiplex PCR, while the TCRdb copy is restricted to in-frame clones and leaves out a portion. The sample carries approximately 6,000 clones, 53% recorded once. The sequenced sample was CD8+ T cells sorted from blood (inferred from file names), obtained from a patient given nivolumab and ipilimumab in sequence. This TCR came from a human donor with melanoma. The chain combines TRBV7-9 with TRBJ2-7; weak D call: TRBD2 (6 bases). CDR3 protein: CASSMVGGAGEQYF. The DNA for the CDR3 is TGTGCCAGCAGCATGGTTGGTGGGGCGGGGGAGCAGTACTTC.